Sequencing of this TCR beta chain was carried out in a study of cytomegalovirus exposure and HLA in healthy donors. General study results and limits: The authors assumed roughly uniform sequencing depth across donors for presence/absence analyses. Trimming of TCR beta V- and J-genes showed a link, identified in a later analysis, to a missense DCLRE1C variant.

This CDR3 has 15 residues. The germline gives CDR1 WSHSY, CDR2 SAAADI. Trimming cost V 0 bases and J 2 bases, with 10 bases left between them. PCR involved 60 Vbeta and 13 Jbeta primers. TCRdb's table, derived via immunoSEQ multiplex PCR, lists solely in-frame clones and lacks some. The sample lists roughly 190,000 clones; about four fifths were seen once. About this clone: Its target is not known.

Sequenced sample: PBMCs. The sequence was obtained from a woman in her thirties or forties in good health and CMV-seronegative. The chain employs TRBV10-2 and TRBJ1-1, with D maybe TRBD1 (5 bases). CDR3 protein: CASSESQGVNTEAFF. CDR3 DNA sequence: TGCGCCAGCAGTGAGTCGCAAGGGGTAAACACTGAAGCTTTCTTT.